One sample yielded the 12 T cell receptor beta chains listed below, sequenced in a study of tumor-infiltrating lymphocytes in primary liver carcinoma. The source of the blood RNA was unsorted whole blood, and germline DNA was extracted as well. Synthesis of TCR beta cDNA was carried out from 450 to 650 ng total RNA with a constant-region primer. Libraries of TCR beta came from three nested multiplex PCR rounds with slightly modified ARM-PCR. Forward primers for TRBV1-TRBV30 and a C-beta reverse primer served the first two PCR rounds, at roughly 10 cycles each. One entry per CDR3 protein results from TCRdb running MiXCR on the multiplex PCR reads. The table records 150,000 to 200,000 distinct CDR3 sequences, roughly three fifths of them present only once. The specimen sequenced was peripheral blood. The source of these receptors is a man aged 35-49 years with primary liver carcinoma and hepatitis B virus infection.

About this clonotype: One junction end disagrees with the germline gene, perhaps due to a read error. V is TRBV11-2 and J is TRBJ2-7, with D tentatively TRBD2 (6 bases). The germline V gene has CDR1 SGHAT and CDR2 FQNNGV. There are 14 residues in the CDR3. CDR3 coding DNA: TGTGCCTGCAGCTTACTAGCAGGAGAAAACGAGCAGTACTTC. Translated, it gives CACSLLAGENEQYF.

This clonotype appeared a single time. A junction end diverges from the germline sequence, so it may reflect a read error. The chain recombines TRBV29-1 with TRBJ1-3; tentative D call: TRBD1 (5 bases). Germline CDR1 and CDR2: SQVTM and ANQGSEA. This CDR3 comprises 15 residues. Here the CDR3 reads CSVKRGQLSGNTIYF. CDR3 DNA sequence: TGTAGCGTTAAGAGAGGACAACTCTCTGGAAACACCATATATTTT.

This clonotype was found many times. CDR3 amino acids: CASSLTAEQFF. The CDR3 DNA reads as TGTGCCAGCAGCTTAACAGCTGAGCAGTTCTTC. The chain employs TRBV11-2 and TRBJ2-1; D unclear. This CDR3 comprises 11 residues. CDR1 is SGHAT and CDR2 is FQNNGV in the germline V gene. Trimming stripped 2 bases from V and 9 bases from J, with 5 bases between. Filled out from reference TRBV11-2 and TRBJ2-1, the complete variable domain reads EAGVAQSPRYKIIEKRQSVAFWCNPISGHATLYWYQQILGQGPKLLIQFQNNGVVDDSQLPKDRFSAERLKGVDSTLKIQPAKLEDSAVYLCASSLTAEQFFGPGTRLTVL.

The V call is TRBV5-4, the J call TRBJ2-7, with D tentatively TRBD2 (5 bases). The CDR3 extends over 12 amino acids. CDR1 is SGHNT, CDR2 YYREEE, per germline (reference sequence). The germline V and J ends were trimmed by 4 bases and 3 bases, with 8 bases remaining between them. The CDR3 nucleotides are TGTGCCAGCAGCGCCCGGGACTACGAGCAGTACTTC. It is translated as CASSARDYEQYF.

The rearrangement links TRBV4-1 to TRBJ2-7; the match to TRBD1 covers 7 bases. The germline V gene has CDR1 MGHRA and CDR2 YSYEKL. The CDR3 has 14 residues. The V gene end was trimmed by 3 bases and the J gene end by 3 bases; junction bases not matched to a gene: 5. The CDR3 is CASSQGDSNYEQYF. The CDR3 DNA reads as TGCGCCAGCAGCCAGGGGGACAGTAACTACGAGCAGTACTTC.

The chain employs TRBV6-2 or TRBV6-3 and TRBJ2-1; D call uncertain. In germline, CDR1 is MNHEY, CDR2 SVGEGT. Trimming took 0 bases from V and 9 from J, leaving 9 bases between them. The CDR3 runs to 13 residues. CDR3 sequence reads: CASSYSEWGEQFF. As DNA, the CDR3 is TGTGCCAGCAGTTACTCCGAGTGGGGTGAGCAGTTCTTC.

V usage is TRBV10-3 and J usage is TRBJ2-7, with D possibly TRBD1 on 5 matching bases. Deletions cut 4 bases from V and 0 bases from J, with 10 bases between. The CDR3 loop spans 14 amino acids. Looked up from germline, CDR1 is ENHRY and CDR2 is SYGVKD. CDR3 bases: TGTGCCATCAGTGCAAGGGGCTCCTCCTACGAGCAGTACTTC. It codes for CAISARGSSYEQYF.

Details on this clonotype: Possible read error: a much larger clone is one base away. The chain recombines TRBV11-2 with TRBJ2-7, with D perhaps TRBD2 (7 bases). The length of the CDR3 is 15 residues. Germline V lookup: CDR1 SGHAT, CDR2 FQNNGV. Trimming removed 7 bases at V and 0 bases at J, with 16 bases between. Written as DNA, the CDR3 is TGTGCCAGCACCATAAGGGGGGGTTACTCCTACGAGCAGTACTTC. Translated, it gives CASTIRGGYSYEQYF.

The chain recombines TRBV4-1 with TRBJ1-4, with D possibly being TRBD1 (5 bases). This CDR3 has 13 residues. Germline-derived CDR1 and CDR2 are MGHRA and YSYEKL. V shed 1 base and J shed 12 bases, with 12 bases lying between them. Written as DNA, the CDR3 is TGCGCCAGCAGCCAAGGGCAGGGTATGGAACTGTTTTTT. Protein product: CASSQGQGMELFF.

A few counts support this clonotype. The CDR3 DNA reads TGCAGCGTTGAGGGGGAGGTTTGGGGCGGCGGAGCTAATAGCGGGAGGATAGTCAAAAACATTCAGTACTTC. It yields the protein CSVEGEVWGGGANSGRIVKNIQYF. The chain couples TRBV29-1 to TRBJ2-4, with 10 bases lining up with TRBD2. In germline, CDR1 is SQVTM, CDR2 ANQGSEA. V trimming: 3 bases; J trimming: 3 bases; junction bases outside the gene matches: 32. The CDR3 extends over 24 amino acids. Full variable domain (rest looked up from reference TRBV29-1 and TRBJ2-4): SAVISQKPSRDICQRGTSLTIQCQVDSQVTMMFWYRQQPGQSLTLIATANQGSEATYESGFVIDKFPISRPNLTFSTLTVSNMSPEDSSIYLCSVEGEVWGGGANSGRIVKNIQYFGAGTRLSVL.

V usage is TRBV12-3 or TRBV12-4 and J usage is TRBJ2-2; D remains unclear. The CDR3 consists of 12 residues. The V end lost 6 bases, the J end lost 6 bases, and 8 bases lay between the germline ends. The CDR3 sequence: CASSPSAGELFF. The CDR3 region has the DNA TGTGCCAGCAGCCCCTCCGCCGGGGAGCTGTTTTTT.

This chain connects TRBV12-3 or TRBV12-4 to TRBJ2-1; no clear D gene. The germline V and J ends were trimmed by 10 bases and 4 bases, with 23 bases remaining between them. The CDR3 is 16 amino acids. In DNA, the CDR3 is TGTGCCACCACCACCCCTCTGGACCCGGCTTACAATGAGCAGTTCTTC. The encoded protein is CATTTPLDPAYNEQFF.